A selection of T cell receptor beta chains follows, all from one sample in a study of patients and donors after allogeneic stem cell transplantation. TCRdb independently ran MiXCR on the RT-PCR reads; one entry per CDR3 protein. The sample holds roughly 200,000 distinct CDR3 sequences, 38% seen once. The specimen was blood, either unsorted or a sorted T cell fraction (not recorded which). Receptors originate from a human donor who was either an allogeneic HSCT recipient or a stem cell or donor lymphocyte infusion donor (not recorded which). It is not recorded whose cells these are; they may come from a transplant donor. The CDR3 runs from the conserved cysteine through the conserved F or W. A D gene is named only where the DNA matches it firmly. For some rows the clone size is stated as once, few or many, or as a class when expanded; others skip it.

j_call: TRBJ2-7; v_call: TRBV12-3/TRBV12-4; d_call: -; clone_size: -; cdr3_nt: TGTGCCAGCAGTTTCCGTCAGGCAGAGCAGTACTTC; cdr3_aa: CASSFRQAEQYF
j_call: TRBJ2-2; v_call: TRBV9; d_call: TRBD2; clone_size: few; cdr3_nt: TGTGCCAGCAGCACATTTAGCGGGGGCTCGGTCGGGGAGCTGTTTTTT; cdr3_aa: CASSTFSGGSVGELFF
j_call: TRBJ1-2; v_call: TRBV15; d_call: -; clone_size: -; cdr3_nt: TGTGCCACCAGCAGGGGATGGGCCGGTAGTGGGTATGGCTACACCTTC; cdr3_aa: CATSRGWAGSGYGYTF
j_call: TRBJ1-4; v_call: TRBV4-1; d_call: TRBD1; clone_size: -; cdr3_nt: TGCGCCAGCAGCCAATCTTTTCGGCTAGAGACAGGGACTAGAGAAAAACTGTTTTTT; cdr3_aa: CASSQSFRLETGTREKLFF
j_call: TRBJ1-4; v_call: TRBV20-1; d_call: TRBD1; clone_size: few; cdr3_nt: TGCAGTGCTAGACCGGACAGGGGGAATGAAAAACTGTTTTTT; cdr3_aa: CSARPDRGNEKLFF
j_call: TRBJ1-2; v_call: TRBV29-1; d_call: -; clone_size: few; cdr3_nt: TGCAGCGTAATCCCGGGCCGAGGCTATGGCTACACCTTC; cdr3_aa: CSVIPGRGYGYTF
j_call: TRBJ1-1; v_call: TRBV20-1; d_call: TRBD1; clone_size: -; cdr3_nt: TGCAGTGCTCCGACGACAGGGGGGAACACTGAAGCTTTCTTT; cdr3_aa: CSAPTTGGNTEAFF
j_call: TRBJ1-2; v_call: TRBV11-2; d_call: -; clone_size: -; cdr3_nt: TGTGCCAGCAGCTTAGGAGATCCGGTGGTGTATGGCTACACCTTC; cdr3_aa: CASSLGDPVVYGYTF
j_call: TRBJ1-1; v_call: TRBV20-1; d_call: -; clone_size: few; cdr3_nt: TGCAGTGCTAGAGCAGTGGTGAGCCGTAACGGGATGGAAGCTTTCTTT; cdr3_aa: CSARAVVSRNGMEAFF
j_call: TRBJ1-1; v_call: TRBV5-5; d_call: -; clone_size: few; cdr3_nt: -; cdr3_aa: CASSFLWVTEAFF
j_call: TRBJ1-2; v_call: TRBV2; d_call: TRBD1; clone_size: few; cdr3_nt: TGTGCCAGCAGTGATCAGGGGGCCTATGGCTACACCTTC; cdr3_aa: CASSDQGAYGYTF
j_call: TRBJ1-5; v_call: TRBV18; d_call: -; clone_size: -; cdr3_nt: TGTGCCAGCTCATCACGATCCGGCGACAGCATTAGCAATCAGCCCCAGCATTTT; cdr3_aa: CASSSRSGDSISNQPQHF
j_call: TRBJ2-2; v_call: TRBV19; d_call: TRBD1; clone_size: once; cdr3_nt: TGTGCCAGTAGTCACCGGGACAGGGGTAATAATTGGCCGAACACCGGGGAGCTGTTTTTT; cdr3_aa: CASSHRDRGNNWPNTGELFF
j_call: TRBJ2-3; v_call: TRBV6-2/TRBV6-3; d_call: -; clone_size: once; cdr3_nt: TGTGCCAGCAGTTACTCGGAGCGGTCTAGCACAGATACGCAGTATTTT; cdr3_aa: CASSYSERSSTDTQYF
j_call: TRBJ2-3; v_call: TRBV15; d_call: TRBD2; clone_size: -; cdr3_nt: TGTGCCACCAGCAGAGAACTTTCAGCGGGGTTTACAGATACGCAGTATTTT; cdr3_aa: CATSRELSAGFTDTQYF
j_call: TRBJ1-1; v_call: TRBV5-1; d_call: TRBD1; clone_size: -; cdr3_nt: TGCGCCAGCAGCGCGGGACAGGGGATATCTGAAGCTTTCTTT; cdr3_aa: CASSAGQGISEAFF
j_call: TRBJ1-3; v_call: TRBV7-2; d_call: -; clone_size: -; cdr3_nt: TGTGCCAGCAGCTTAGTGGGCAGGGGAGGAAACACCATATATTTT; cdr3_aa: CASSLVGRGGNTIYF
j_call: TRBJ2-7; v_call: TRBV13; d_call: TRBD1; clone_size: -; cdr3_nt: TGTGCCAGCAGCCCCGACAGGGGCGAGCAGTACTTC; cdr3_aa: CASSPDRGEQYF
j_call: TRBJ1-1; v_call: TRBV11-2; d_call: TRBD1; clone_size: few; cdr3_nt: TGTGCCAGCAGCCCGCCGGGACAGGGACTAGGAGCTTTCTTT; cdr3_aa: CASSPPGQGLGAFF
j_call: TRBJ1-5; v_call: TRBV28; d_call: -; clone_size: -; cdr3_nt: TGTGCCGTCCCGTCCCCTGTGGCCCAGCATTTT; cdr3_aa: CAVPSPVAQHF
j_call: TRBJ2-2; v_call: TRBV12-3/TRBV12-4; d_call: TRBD2; clone_size: -; cdr3_nt: TGTGCCAGCAGTCCCGGGACTAGCGGGGTTTGGACCGGGGAGCTGTTTTTT; cdr3_aa: CASSPGTSGVWTGELFF
j_call: TRBJ1-6; v_call: TRBV7-2; d_call: -; clone_size: few; cdr3_nt: TGTGCCAGCAGCTTCCCGGGATTCAGTGACGAGTATAATTCACCCCTCCACTTT; cdr3_aa: CASSFPGFSDEYNSPLHF
j_call: TRBJ1-2; v_call: TRBV6-1; d_call: TRBD1; clone_size: few; cdr3_nt: TGTGCCAGCAGTGCAGCCGGGACAGGGGTATACTATGGCTACACCTTC; cdr3_aa: CASSAAGTGVYYGYTF
j_call: TRBJ1-5; v_call: TRBV3-1; d_call: -; clone_size: -; cdr3_nt: TGTGCCAGCAGCCAGGGGCCCATCAATCAGCCCCAGCATTTT; cdr3_aa: CASSQGPINQPQHF
j_call: TRBJ1-5; v_call: TRBV12-3/TRBV12-4; d_call: -; clone_size: few; cdr3_nt: TGTGCCAGCAGTTTAAAACACTCCAATCAGCCCCAGCATTTT; cdr3_aa: CASSLKHSNQPQHF
j_call: TRBJ1-1; v_call: TRBV6-6; d_call: TRBD1; clone_size: -; cdr3_nt: TGTGCCAGCAGTGGGGGACAGGGGGTCGTTGAAGCTTTCTTT; cdr3_aa: CASSGGQGVVEAFF
j_call: TRBJ1-1; v_call: TRBV7-9; d_call: TRBD1; clone_size: few; cdr3_nt: TGTGCCAGCAGCCCGGGACAGGGGGCGAAAGCTTTCTTT; cdr3_aa: CASSPGQGAKAFF
j_call: TRBJ1-4; v_call: TRBV5-1; d_call: -; clone_size: once; cdr3_nt: TGCGCCAGCAGCAGCTCGGACACTCGGTATGAAAAACTGTTTTTT; cdr3_aa: CASSSSDTRYEKLFF
j_call: TRBJ1-2; v_call: TRBV10-3; d_call: TRBD1; clone_size: -; cdr3_nt: TGTGCCATCAGAAACGACAGGGCCCCTGGCTACACCTTC; cdr3_aa: CAIRNDRAPGYTF